The 16 T cell receptor beta chains below come from one sample, sequenced in a study of blood T cells in healthy people across ages (dated by TCRdb to the mid-2010s). The library was made by 5' RACE. Sequenced on an Illumina HiSeq 2500. A second about 7 to 11 cycle PCR used a sample-barcoded 5' primer and a J-beta primer mix. TCRdb redid the processing of the public reads, applying fastp at Q25 and MiXCR, and retained in-frame beta chains. A single entry per CDR3 protein holds the most common genes and DNA from its merged rows. In this sample the table shows approximately 810,000 distinct CDR3 sequences, roughly 26% of which occur a single time. The ten largest account for 17% of the sample. The sequenced material came from blood. These receptors originate from a woman of 80 years or more in good health.

The table lists this clonotype with many counts. The V and J genes are TRBV6-2 or TRBV6-3 and TRBJ2-4; TRBD1 agrees at 9 bases. This CDR3 contains 15 residues. The J segment lost 1 base and the V segment lost 6 bases, leaving 4 bases of the junction unmatched. CDR1 is MNHEY and CDR2 is SVGEGT in the germline V gene. CDR3 protein: CASRWTGVAKNIQYF. The CDR3 DNA follows: TGTGCCAGCAGGTGGACAGGGGTGGCCAAAAACATTCAGTACTTC.

This clonotype came up a few times. CDR3 in amino acids: CASTRIGQKSSPLHF. CDR3 DNA: TGTGCCAGCACCCGGATTGGGCAGAAGAGTTCACCCCTCCACTTT. The gene calls are TRBV12-3 or TRBV12-4 and TRBJ1-6; D unresolved. The CDR3 runs 15 residues. Trimming took off 7 bases at V and 9 bases at J, with 19 bases between the two ends.

The table lists this clonotype with many counts. The V call is TRBV12-3 or TRBV12-4, the J call TRBJ2-1, with TRBD2 matching over 9 bases. The CDR3 has 15 amino acids. V was pared by 3 bases and J by 6 bases, with 6 bases of the junction left unmatched. The CDR3 region is CASSFKLAGLNEQFF. For the CDR3, the DNA is TGTGCCAGCAGTTTTAAACTAGCGGGCCTCAATGAGCAGTTCTTC.

This clonotype was detected many times. Since a much larger clone is just one base distant, this may be a read error. The J gene is TRBJ2-5, the V gene TRBV12-3 or TRBV12-4; 9 bases line up with TRBD1. The CDR3 totals 16 residues. J gave up 11 bases and V 5 bases, and 18 bases lay outside the gene matches. The CDR3 DNA follows: TGTGCCAGCAGTAAACATACAGGGGGCGCGGGTAATGAGCAGTACTTC. This translates into CASSKHTGGAGNEQYF.

This sequence joins TRBV6-1 and TRBJ1-2; D gene ambiguous. The germline gives CDR1 MNHNS, CDR2 SASEGT. The CDR3 totals 11 residues. V was clipped by 5 bases and J by 7 bases, with 8 bases between them. Here the CDR3 DNA reads TGTGCCAGCAGTCCTACAGTTGGCTACACCTTC. This codes for CASSPTVGYTF.

This clonotype appeared many times. The chain uses TRBV7-9 and TRBJ1-6; maybe TRBD1 (6 bases). The CDR3 consists of 17 residues. Germline-derived CDR1 and CDR2 are SEHNR and FQNEAQ (reference sequence). V lost 4 bases and J 3 bases, leaving 16 bases between the germline ends. The CDR3 loop is CASSSPHGGYYNSPLHF. CDR3 in DNA: TGTGCCAGCAGCTCTCCGCACGGGGGCTACTATAATTCACCCCTCCACTTT.

The chain carries TRBV20-1 and TRBJ2-3; perhaps TRBD1 as D (6 bases). V was cut by 6 bases and J by 4 bases, with 11 bases left in between. This CDR3 is 12 amino acids long. Germline V gives CDR1 DFQATT, CDR2 SNEGSKA (reference sequence). In nucleotides, the CDR3 is TGCAGTGCCAGGGGCCGAGCAGATACGCAGTATTTT. Translating gives CSARGRADTQYF.

In this sample, this clonotype turned up many times. V is TRBV4-3 and J is TRBJ2-1; possibly TRBD1 for D (6 bases). Germline-derived CDR1 and CDR2 are LGHNA and YSLEER. CDR3 length: 16 residues. V was pared by 0 bases and J by 1 base, with 10 bases between. CDR3: CASSQESRGSYNEQFF. The DNA of the CDR3 is TGCGCCAGCAGCCAAGAAAGCAGGGGATCCTACAATGAGCAGTTCTTC.

The J gene is TRBJ2-2, the V gene TRBV25-1; perhaps TRBD2 as D (6 bases). The CDR3 totals 16 residues. The V gene lost 6 bases and the J gene lost 0 bases, with 14 bases spanning the gap. Germline lookup yields CDR1 MGHDK and CDR2 SYGVNS. The CDR3 protein is CASRELGTANTGELFF. DNA for the CDR3: TGTGCCAGCAGGGAGCTCGGGACTGCGAACACCGGGGAGCTGTTTTTT.

In this sample, this clonotype turned up many times. Germline and junction disagree at one end, which may indicate a read error. The chain joins TRBV12-3 or TRBV12-4 to TRBJ2-3; weak D call: TRBD2 (6 bases). This CDR3 has 15 amino acids. Written as DNA, the CDR3 is TGTGCCAGCAGTTTCGGCAGCGCTAGCGCAGATGCGCAGTATTTT. Amino acids: CASSFGSASADAQYF.

Notes on this clonotype: A clone one base away is much larger, so this may be a read error. V usage is TRBV12-3 or TRBV12-4 and J usage is TRBJ1-2, with D possibly matching TRBD1 (5 bases). The CDR3 loop spans 15 amino acids. Written as DNA, the CDR3 is TGTGCCCGCAGTCTGAGGACTGGGGGAAACTATGGCTACACCTTC. Translation gives CARSLRTGGNYGYTF.

Notes on this clonotype: A much larger clone is a single base away; this may be a read error. The chain is built from TRBV5-5 and TRBJ2-6; 8 bases are a match to TRBD2. The CDR3 has 18 amino acids. V was clipped by 3 bases and J by 0 bases; unmatched bases: 8. Germline V gives CDR1 SGHKS, CDR2 YYEKEE (reference sequence). CDR3 coding DNA: TGTGCCAGCAGCTCGGGCCTAGCGGGCAACTCTGGGGCCAACGTCCTGACTTTC. Protein sequence: CASSSGLAGNSGANVLTF. The full variable domain, completed using reference TRBV5-5 and TRBJ2-6, is DAGVTQSPTHLIKTRGQQVTLRCSPISGHKSVSWYQQVLGQGPQFIFQYYEKEERGRGNFPDRFSARQFPNYSSELNVNALLLGDSALYLCASSSGLAGNSGANVLTFGAGSRLTVL.

This clonotype was counted only a few times. The gene calls are TRBV3-1 and TRBJ2-1; 7 nucleotides align to TRBD1. Trimming removed 5 bases from V and 7 bases from J; junction bases left unmatched: 14. The CDR3 has 16 residues. Looked up from germline, CDR1 is LGHDT and CDR2 is YNNKEL (reference sequence). In DNA, the CDR3 is TGTGCCAGCAGCATGCCCCCGCAGGGGGTGAGGAATGAGCAGTTCTTC. This translates into CASSMPPQGVRNEQFF.

Concerning this clonotype itself: This could be a read error, since a much larger clone is one nucleotide away. The chain joins TRBV2 to TRBJ2-1, with 7 bases matching TRBD1. The CDR3 runs to 13 residues. The germline V gene has CDR1 SNHLY and CDR2 FYNNEI. The V segment lost 10 bases and the J segment 5 bases; nucleotides outside the gene matches: 8. CDR3: CANRSGQNNEQFF. In DNA, the CDR3 is TGTGCCAACAGATCGGGACAGAACAATGAGCAGTTCTTC.

This clonotype was detected many times. The chain combines TRBV7-6 with TRBJ1-6; 8 nucleotides align to TRBD1. J gave up 4 bases and V 6 bases, and 8 bases lay outside the gene matches. The V gene's germline CDR1 is SGHVS and CDR2 FNYEAQ. CDR3 size: 16 residues. DNA of the CDR3: TGTGCCAGCAGTCCGCAGGGGGCTGGTTATAATTCACCCCTCCACTTT. Residues: CASSPQGAGYNSPLHF.

The chain's CDR3 is CASTPGGGSPLHF. CDR3 nucleotide sequence: TGTGCCAGCACCCCTGGGGGGGGCTCACCCCTCCACTTT. V usage is TRBV27 and J usage is TRBJ1-6; the D gene is possibly TRBD1 (6 bases). Germline V gene sequence: CDR1 MNHEY, CDR2 SMNVEV (reference sequence). V was clipped by 7 bases and J by 10 bases, with 14 bases between them. This CDR3 region has 13 residues.